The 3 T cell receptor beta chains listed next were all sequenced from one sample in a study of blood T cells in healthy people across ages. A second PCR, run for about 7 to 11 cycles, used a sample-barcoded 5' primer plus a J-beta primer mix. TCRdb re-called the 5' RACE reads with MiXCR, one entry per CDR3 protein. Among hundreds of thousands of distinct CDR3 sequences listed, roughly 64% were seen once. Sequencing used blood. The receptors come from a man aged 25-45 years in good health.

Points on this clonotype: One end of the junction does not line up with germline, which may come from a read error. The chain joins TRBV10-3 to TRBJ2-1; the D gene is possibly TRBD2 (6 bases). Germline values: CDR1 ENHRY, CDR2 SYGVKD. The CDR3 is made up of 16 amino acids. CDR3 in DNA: TGTGCCATCAGTGCCCCCGGGACTTTCCTTGGGGATGAGCAGTTTTTC. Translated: CAISAPGTFLGDEQFF.

Written as DNA, the CDR3 is TGCGCCAGCAGCTTGACGTCCGGGACTAGCTTATCTGAGCAGTTCTTC. Its protein product is CASSLTSGTSLSEQFF. The chain links TRBV5-1 to TRBJ2-1, with 9 positions matching TRBD2. The CDR3 contains 16 residues. V was clipped by 1 base and J by 9 bases; unmatched bases: 11. Germline CDR1 reads SGHRS; CDR2 reads YFSETQ.

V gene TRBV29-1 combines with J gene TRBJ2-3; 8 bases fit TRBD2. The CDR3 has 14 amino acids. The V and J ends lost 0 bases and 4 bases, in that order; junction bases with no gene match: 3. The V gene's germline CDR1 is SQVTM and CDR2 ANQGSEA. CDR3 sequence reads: CSVEDTGGPDTQYF. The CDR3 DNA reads TGCAGCGTTGAAGATACGGGGGGGCCAGATACGCAGTATTTT.